These T cell receptor beta chains were read from a single sample in a study of cytomegalovirus exposure and HLA in healthy donors. Sequenced by immunoSEQ multiplex PCR; TCRdb stores in-frame clones only, minus some. The profile shows around 200,000 clones, 62% of them singletons. The sequencing input was PBMCs. The receptors come from a man aged 35-49 years in good health and CMV-seronegative. The CDR3 runs from the conserved cysteine through the conserved F or W. Each record gives: J gene, V gene, clone size, D gene, CDR3 protein, CDR3 DNA. A D gene is named only where the DNA matches it firmly. Expanded clones get a size class; other rows say once, few or many, or leave the size out.

>TRBJ2-7|TRBV2|.|TRBD2
CASSEGASSGYEQYF
TGTGCCAGCAGTGAAGGGGCCTCTAGCGGCTACGAGCAGTACTTC
>TRBJ1-4|TRBV29-1|.|.
CSVELSGTTNEKLFF
TGCAGCGTTGAACTTAGCGGGACAACTAATGAAAAACTGTTTTTT
>TRBJ1-2|TRBV28|few|TRBD1
CASTWGQLNYGYTF
TGTGCCAGCACCTGGGGACAGCTTAACTATGGCTACACCTTC
>TRBJ1-1|TRBV6-1|few|.
CATSFSGQNTEAFF
TGTGCCACCTCCTTTTCGGGACAGAACACTGAAGCTTTCTTT
>TRBJ1-1|TRBV7-9|.|.
CATARTAENTEAFF
TGTGCCACAGCACGGACAGCCGAGAACACTGAAGCTTTCTTT
>TRBJ2-7|TRBV29-1|.|TRBD1
CSVRTGAVEQYF
TGCAGCGTTAGGACAGGGGCTGTCGAGCAGTACTTC
>TRBJ1-2|TRBV20-1|once|.
CSAATEWGYTF
TGCAGTGCAGCGACGGAGTGGGGCTACACCTTC
>TRBJ1-2|TRBV6-4|.|.
CASSPSGQFNYGYTF
TGTGCCAGCAGTCCCTCTGGACAGTTTAACTATGGCTACACCTTC
>TRBJ1-6|TRBV5-1|.|.
CASSLVQENSPLHF
TGCGCCAGCAGCTTGGTACAGGAGAATTCACCCCTCCACTTT
>TRBJ2-1|TRBV5-4|once|.
CASSPSGGVYNEQFF
TGTGCCAGCAGCCCTAGTGGGGGCGTATACAATGAGCAGTTCTTC
>TRBJ1-2|TRBV12-5|.|TRBD1
CASGLPSAGTGFGGYTF
TGTGCTAGTGGTTTACCCTCCGCAGGGACAGGGTTCGGGGGCTACACCTTC
>TRBJ1-1|TRBV4-1|many|TRBD1
CASSQGQGLAEAFF
TGCGCCAGCAGCCAAGGACAGGGCCTAGCTGAAGCTTTCTTT
>TRBJ2-1|TRBV7-9|.|TRBD2
CASSSTSGGPGNEQFF
TGTGCCAGCAGCTCGACATCGGGAGGGCCGGGGAATGAGCAGTTCTTC
>TRBJ1-1|TRBV28|.|.
CASSIRWAGNTEAFF
TGTGCCAGCAGTATCCGGTGGGCCGGGAACACTGAAGCTTTCTTT
>TRBJ2-7|TRBV6-1|few|TRBD1
CASISTTGAYEQYF
TGTGCCAGCATTTCCACAACAGGGGCCTACGAGCAGTACTTC
>TRBJ2-5|TRBV7-9|.|.
CASSPQGETQYF
TGTGCCAGCAGCCCCCAGGGCGAGACCCAGTACTTC
>TRBJ2-7|TRBV29-1|.|.
CSVAARIGNEQYF
TGCAGCGTTGCGGCGAGGATTGGAAACGAGCAGTACTTC
>TRBJ1-2|TRBV6-1|.|.
CASSPDSSHGYTF
TGTGCCAGCAGCCCGGACAGCTCCCATGGCTACACCTTC
>TRBJ1-5|TRBV19|few|.
CASSLLGEDQPQHF
TGTGCCAGTAGTTTGTTGGGAGAGGATCAGCCCCAGCATTTT
>TRBJ2-5|TRBV7-9|.|TRBD2
CASSPIGLAGAETQYF
TGTGCCAGCAGCCCCATCGGACTAGCGGGAGCGGAGACCCAGTACTTC
>TRBJ1-4|TRBV28|.|.
CASSFVVGGEKLFF
TGTGCCAGCAGTTTTGTGGTTGGCGGTGAAAAACTGTTTTTT
>TRBJ2-7|TRBV7-9|.|TRBD2
CSGGPAGVREQYF
TGTTCCGGAGGTCCAGCGGGGGTCCGCGAGCAGTACTTC